This paragraph covers one T cell receptor (beta chain) sequence. This CDR3 spans 16 amino acids. V was pared by 3 bases and J by 2 bases, with 5 bases of the junction left unmatched. Germline loops: CDR1 SGHTS, CDR2 YDEGEE. Assay: immunoSEQ multiplex PCR; the TCRdb copy retains only in-frame clones and omits some. The sample lists tens of thousands of clones; about 95% were seen once. The time point was: new active TB diagnosis, blood taken before or within 7 days of starting treatment. This sample stems from a study of T cells in tuberculosis. The V and J genes are TRBV5-8 and TRBJ2-5; the match to TRBD2 covers 12 bases. Specimen: PBMCs, collected at tuberculosis diagnosis. The clonotype was recovered from an adult with tuberculosis. Here the CDR3 DNA reads TGTGCCAGCAGCTCCTATGGGACTAGCGGGCAAGAGACCCAGTACTTC. Its protein product is CASSSYGTSGQETQYF.